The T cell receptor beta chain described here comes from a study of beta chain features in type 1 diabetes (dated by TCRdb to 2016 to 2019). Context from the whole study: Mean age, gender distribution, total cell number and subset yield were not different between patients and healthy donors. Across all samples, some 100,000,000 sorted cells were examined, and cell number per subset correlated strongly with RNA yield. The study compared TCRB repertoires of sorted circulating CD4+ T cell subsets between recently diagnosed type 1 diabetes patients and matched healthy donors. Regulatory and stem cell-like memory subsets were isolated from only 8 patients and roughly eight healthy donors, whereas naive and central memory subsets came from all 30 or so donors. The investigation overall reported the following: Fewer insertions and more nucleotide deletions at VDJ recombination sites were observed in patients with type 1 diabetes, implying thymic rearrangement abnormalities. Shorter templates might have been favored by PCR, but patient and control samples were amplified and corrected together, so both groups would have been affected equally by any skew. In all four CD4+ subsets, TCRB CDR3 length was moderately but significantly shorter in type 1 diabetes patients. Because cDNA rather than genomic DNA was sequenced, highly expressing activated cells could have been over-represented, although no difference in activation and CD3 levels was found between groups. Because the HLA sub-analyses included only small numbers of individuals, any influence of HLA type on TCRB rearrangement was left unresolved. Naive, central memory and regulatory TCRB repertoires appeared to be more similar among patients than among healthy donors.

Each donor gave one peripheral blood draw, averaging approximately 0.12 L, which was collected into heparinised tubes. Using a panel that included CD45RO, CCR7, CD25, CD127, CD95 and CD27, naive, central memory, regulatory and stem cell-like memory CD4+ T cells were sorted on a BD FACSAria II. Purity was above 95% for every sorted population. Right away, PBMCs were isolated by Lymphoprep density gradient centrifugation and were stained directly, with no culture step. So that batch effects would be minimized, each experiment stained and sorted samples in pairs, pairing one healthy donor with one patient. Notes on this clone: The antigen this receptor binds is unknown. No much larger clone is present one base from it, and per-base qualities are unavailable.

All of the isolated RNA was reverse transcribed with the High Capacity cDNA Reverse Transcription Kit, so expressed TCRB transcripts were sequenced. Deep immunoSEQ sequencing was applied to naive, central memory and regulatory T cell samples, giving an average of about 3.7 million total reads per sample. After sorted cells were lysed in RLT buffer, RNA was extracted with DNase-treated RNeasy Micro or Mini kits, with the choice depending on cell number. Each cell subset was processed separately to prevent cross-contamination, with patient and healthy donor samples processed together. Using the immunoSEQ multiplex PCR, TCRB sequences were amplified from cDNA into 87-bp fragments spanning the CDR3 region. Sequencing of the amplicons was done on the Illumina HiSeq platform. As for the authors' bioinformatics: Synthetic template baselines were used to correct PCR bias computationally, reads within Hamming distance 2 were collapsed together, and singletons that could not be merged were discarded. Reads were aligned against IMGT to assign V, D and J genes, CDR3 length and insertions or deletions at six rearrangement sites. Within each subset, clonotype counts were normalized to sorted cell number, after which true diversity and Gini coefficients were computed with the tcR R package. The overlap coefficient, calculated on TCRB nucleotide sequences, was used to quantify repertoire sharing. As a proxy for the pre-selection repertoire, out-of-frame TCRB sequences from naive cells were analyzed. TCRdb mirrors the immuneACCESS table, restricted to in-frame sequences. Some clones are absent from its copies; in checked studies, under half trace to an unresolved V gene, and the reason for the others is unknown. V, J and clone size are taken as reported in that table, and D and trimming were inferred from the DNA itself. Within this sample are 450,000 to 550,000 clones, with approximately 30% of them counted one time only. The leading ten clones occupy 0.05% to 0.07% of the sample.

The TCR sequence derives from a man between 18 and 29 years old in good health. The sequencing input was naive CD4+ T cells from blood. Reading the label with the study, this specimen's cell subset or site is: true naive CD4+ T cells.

The bases are TGTGCCAGCAGCGTTAGACTAGCGGCCAGCACAGATACGCAGTATTTT. The encoded protein is CASSVRLAASTDTQYF. Rearrangement joined TRBV9 to TRBJ2-3, with 9 bases aligning to TRBD2. Including cysteine and phenylalanine, the CDR3 has 16 amino acids. The only DNA kept is the CDR3, 48 bases in frame from the first base. Trimming removed 2 bases from V and 0 bases from J; the gene matches leave 4 bases unexplained. CDR1 and CDR2 (SGDLS, YYNGEE) derive from the germline V gene.